This TCR beta chain was recorded in a study of cytomegalovirus exposure and HLA in healthy donors. The donors (healthy individuals) were bone marrow donors. Researchers ran the PCR with 60 Vbeta and 13 Jbeta primers. Using immunoSEQ multiplex PCR, the repertoire was profiled, and TCRdb retains in-frame clones only, with some absent. The sample lists 150,000 to 170,000 clones, around 82% occurring once. This CDR3 contains 14 residues. Looked up from germline, CDR1 is SQVTM and CDR2 is ANQGSEA. V was trimmed by 3 bases and J by 0 bases, leaving 10 bases between them. Notes on this clone: Its cognate antigen is unknown.

Broader study findings: Usually a TCR sequence was rare, but some public TCRs were found in many donors. Roughly 170 TCR beta chains were listed as cytomegalovirus-associated. What a later analysis showed was that several of the most significant clusters appeared linked to common viral pathogens.

This chain connects TRBV29-1 to TRBJ2-3; no firm D call. The sample comprised PBMCs. The clonotype originates from a woman between 35 and 50 years old in good health and CMV-seropositive. CDR3 bases: TGCAGCGTTGATCTCGTGACTAGCACAGATACGCAGTATTTT. It is translated as CSVDLVTSTDTQYF.